This paragraph reports one T cell receptor (beta chain). Its cognate antigen is unknown. V was pared by 3 bases and J by 5 bases, with 4 bases of the junction left unmatched. Germline-derived CDR1 and CDR2 are MNHEY and SMNVEV (reference sequence). The CDR3 runs to 15 residues. The source of the sample is a study of tumor-infiltrating lymphocytes in localized non-small cell lung cancer. Findings and caveats of the study: Available tissue quantity limited TCR sequencing to a patient subset. Tumor T-cell fraction from TCR sequencing was not associated with recurrence-free survival (p = 0.61).

The repertoire was sequenced with immunoSEQ multiplex PCR; TCRdb's copy has only in-frame clones and lacks some. The table includes over 10,000 clones, roughly 70% detected once. What was sequenced was lung tumor tissue. The clonotype was recovered from a human donor with non-small cell lung cancer. The chain combines TRBV27 with TRBJ2-5; 12 nucleotides match TRBD2. The CDR3: CASSLASGGAETQYF. The CDR3 DNA reads as TGTGCCAGCAGTTTGGCTAGCGGGGGGGCGGAGACCCAGTACTTC.